This T cell receptor (beta chain) comes out of a study of T cell responses to AZD1222 COVID-19 vaccine. Study-level results: Samples come after the peak T cell response, not at day 14. Reportedly, close to half of spike-specific TCRs are directed against unmutated variant regions. Baseline serology detected seropositivity in only six AZD1222 recipients. The sample set comprised mostly white British donors with more females, and clonal diversity was possibly underestimated.

V was trimmed by 2 bases and J by 8 bases, leaving 10 bases between them. Per germline, CDR1 MNHEY and CDR2 SVGEGT. The CDR3 covers 13 residues. As to this clone: The target antigen is unknown.

Clones were read by immunoSEQ multiplex PCR, and TCRdb kept only the in-frame ones, dropping some. The sample lists some 130,000 clones, about 93% occurring once. This chain links TRBV6-2 or TRBV6-3 with TRBJ2-1; D gene unclear. The receptor was derived from an adult in good health. The input for sequencing was peripheral blood, taken on day 0 of AZD1222 vaccination. In nucleotides, the CDR3 is TGTGCCAGCAGTTACGCCCAAATCTATGAGCAGTTCTTC. Translated: CASSYAQIYEQFF.